Detailed here is one T cell receptor beta chain. Its antigen is not yet known. Base qualities are not at hand, and no much larger clone is one base apart. These data originate in a study of blood T cell repertoires in COVID-19 (dated by TCRdb to between 2020 and 2021). For the wider study: The collaborator samples originated in the United States, Italy and Spain and spanned the acute and convalescent phases of COVID-19. The material from the prospective study consisted of cDNA or gDNA derived from T cells, B-cell-depleted T cells, or PBMCs. Deeply sampled blood TCRbeta repertoires from subjects exposed to, actively infected with, or recovered from COVID-19 were included in the dataset. A freely available public database, intended as a resource for researchers studying the immune response to SARS-CoV-2, is where the repertoires were released. Samples came from the ongoing ImmuneRACE study (first 160 participants) plus 1,254 subjects from 6 global collaborators. The sample metadata nearly always contained a de-identified subject ID, COVID-19 status, age in years and sex. Where HLA class I and class II types were available, the types were taken from metadata supplied by the sample provider, not from assay-based typing.

Whole blood was collected in K2EDTA tubes by collaborating institutions according to the institutions' own protocols. Collaborator samples were shipped for TCRbeta analysis as frozen whole blood, isolated PBMCs, or DNA extracted from either sample type. TCRbeta CDR3 regions were amplified from genomic DNA by means of the immunoSEQ Assay, a bias-controlled multiplex PCR. As for how the authors treated the data: The number of nucleated cells in each sample was estimated by amplification of reference gene primers within the assay. To quantify the absolute abundance of each unique TCRbeta CDR3 rearrangement, sequence reads were collapsed and filtered. For each sample, productive Simpson clonality was calculated by taking the square root of Simpson's diversity index across productive rearrangements. Not all clones reach the TCRdb copy of this immuneACCESS table, which keeps in-frame sequences only. Checked studies attribute under half of the gap to unresolved V genes and leave the rest unexplained. D and trimming were read from the DNA, whereas the V and J calls and clone size are those reported in that table. Recorded for this sample are 200,000 to 300,000 clones; 65% to 85% of them occurred a single time. Roughly 30% of the sample rests with the top ten.

Beyond this particular receptor, the publication reports: The amount of clinical and demographic metadata varied by source and participant and was provided uncurated.

V sheds 0 bases and J sheds 5 bases, leaving 11 bases between their ends. The cysteine opens and the phenylalanine closes a CDR3 of 15 amino acids. Only CDR3 DNA remains: 45 bases, in frame from the first base. CDR1 and CDR2, looked up from the germline V gene, are SGHVS and FQNEAQ. The sample comprised peripheral blood. The rearrangement joined TRBV7-8 to TRBJ1-5, with the D segment identity uncertain. This clonotype was sampled from a man between 40 and 49 years old with acute or convalescent COVID-19. CDR3 protein: CASSLAGLEYQPQHF. The bases are TGTGCCAGCAGCTTAGCAGGTCTGGAGTATCAGCCCCAGCATTTT.